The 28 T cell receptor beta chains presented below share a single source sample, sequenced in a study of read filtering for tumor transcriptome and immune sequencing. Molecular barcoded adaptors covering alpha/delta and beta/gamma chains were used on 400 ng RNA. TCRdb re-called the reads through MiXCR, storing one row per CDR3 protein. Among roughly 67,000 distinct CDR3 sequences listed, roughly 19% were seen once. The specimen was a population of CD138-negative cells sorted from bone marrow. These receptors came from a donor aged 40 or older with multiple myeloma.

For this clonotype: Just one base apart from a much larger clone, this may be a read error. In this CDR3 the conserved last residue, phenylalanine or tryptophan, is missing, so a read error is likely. DNA of the CDR3: TGTGCCAGCAGTTTAGGTGATTTACAGCCCCAGCATTTA. Translated: CASSLGDLQPQHL. The chain joins TRBV12-3 or TRBV12-4 to TRBJ1-5; D is ambiguous. V was cut by 1 base and J by 7 bases, with 8 bases left in between. The CDR3 spans 13 residues.

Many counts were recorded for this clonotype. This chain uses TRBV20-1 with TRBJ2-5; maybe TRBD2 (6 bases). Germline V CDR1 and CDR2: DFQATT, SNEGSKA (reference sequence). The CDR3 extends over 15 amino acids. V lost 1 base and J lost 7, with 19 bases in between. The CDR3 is CSARGAGRTFRTQYF. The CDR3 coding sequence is TGCAGTGCTAGAGGGGCGGGGCGCACCTTTCGGACCCAGTACTTC.

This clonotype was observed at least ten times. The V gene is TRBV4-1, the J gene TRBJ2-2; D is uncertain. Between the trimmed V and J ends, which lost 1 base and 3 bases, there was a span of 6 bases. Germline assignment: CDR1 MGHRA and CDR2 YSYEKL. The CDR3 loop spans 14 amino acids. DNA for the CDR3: TGCGCCAGCAGCCAAGTGGAAGACACCGGGGAGCTGTTTTTT. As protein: CASSQVEDTGELFF.

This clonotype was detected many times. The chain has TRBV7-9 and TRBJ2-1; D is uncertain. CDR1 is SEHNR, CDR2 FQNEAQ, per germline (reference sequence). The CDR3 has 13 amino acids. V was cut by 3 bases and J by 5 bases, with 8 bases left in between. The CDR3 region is CASSLNLNNEQFF. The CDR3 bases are TGTGCCAGCAGCTTGAATTTAAACAATGAGCAGTTCTTC. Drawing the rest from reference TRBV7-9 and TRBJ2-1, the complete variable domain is DTGVSQNPRHKITKRGQNVTFRCDPISEHNRLYWYRQTLGQGPEFLTYFQNEAQLEKSRLLSDRFSAERPKGSFSTLEIQRTEQGDSAMYLCASSLNLNNEQFFGPGTRLTVL.

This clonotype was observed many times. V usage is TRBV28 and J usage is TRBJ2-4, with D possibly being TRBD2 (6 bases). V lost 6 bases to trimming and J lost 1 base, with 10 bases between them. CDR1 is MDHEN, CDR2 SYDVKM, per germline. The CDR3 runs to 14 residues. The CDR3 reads CASRPGGAKNIQYF. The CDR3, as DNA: TGTGCCAGCAGACCCGGAGGGGCCAAAAACATTCAGTACTTC.

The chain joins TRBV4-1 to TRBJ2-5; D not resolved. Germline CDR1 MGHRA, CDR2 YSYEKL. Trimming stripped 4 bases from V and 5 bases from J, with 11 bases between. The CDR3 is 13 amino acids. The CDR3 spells CASSRIKGETQYF. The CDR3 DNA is TGCGCCAGCAGCCGTATTAAAGGGGAGACCCAGTACTTC.

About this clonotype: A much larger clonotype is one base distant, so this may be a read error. CDR3 in DNA: TGTGCCTGTCCCGGGGGAGCGGGGCGCGCAGATACGCAGTATTTT. Its protein is CACPGGAGRADTQYF. The chain couples TRBV30 to TRBJ2-3, with 7 bases matching TRBD2. With V trimmed by 6 bases and J by 4 bases, 13 bases remained unmatched. CDR1 GTSNPN and CDR2 SVGIG come from the germline V gene (reference sequence). This CDR3 has 15 amino acids.

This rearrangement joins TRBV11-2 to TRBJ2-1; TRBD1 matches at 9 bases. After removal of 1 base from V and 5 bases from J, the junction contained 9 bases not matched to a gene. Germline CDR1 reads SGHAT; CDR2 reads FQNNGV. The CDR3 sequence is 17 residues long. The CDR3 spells CASSLGPGQGSNNEQFF. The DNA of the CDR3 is TGTGCCAGCAGCTTAGGCCCGGGACAGGGAAGTAACAATGAGCAGTTCTTC.

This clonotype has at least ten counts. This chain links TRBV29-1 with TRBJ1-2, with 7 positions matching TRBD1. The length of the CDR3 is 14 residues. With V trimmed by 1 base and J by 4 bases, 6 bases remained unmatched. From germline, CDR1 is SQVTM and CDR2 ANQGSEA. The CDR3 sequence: CSVEGGGNGYGYTF. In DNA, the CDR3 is TGCAGCGTTGAAGGAGGGGGCAATGGCTATGGCTACACCTTC.

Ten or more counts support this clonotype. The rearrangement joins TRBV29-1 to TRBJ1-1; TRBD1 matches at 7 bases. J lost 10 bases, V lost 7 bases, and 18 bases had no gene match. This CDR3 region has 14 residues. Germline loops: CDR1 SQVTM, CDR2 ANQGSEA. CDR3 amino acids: CSAPDWAGGHAAFF. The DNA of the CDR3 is TGCAGCGCCCCGGATTGGGCAGGGGGACATGCAGCTTTCTTT.

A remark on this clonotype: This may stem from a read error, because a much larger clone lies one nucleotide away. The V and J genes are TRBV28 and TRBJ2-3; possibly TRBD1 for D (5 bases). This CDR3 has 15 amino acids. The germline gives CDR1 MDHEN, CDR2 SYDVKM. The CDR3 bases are TGTGCCAGCAGTTTATTACAGGATTTGGAAGATTCGCAGTATTTT. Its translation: CASSLLQDLEDSQYF. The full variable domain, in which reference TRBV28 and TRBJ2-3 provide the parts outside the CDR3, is DVKVTQSSRYLVKRTGEKVFLECVQDMDHENMFWYRQDPGLGLRLIYFSYDVKMKEKGDIPEGYSVSREKKERFSLILESASTNQTSMYLCASSLLQDLEDSQYFGPGTRLTVL.

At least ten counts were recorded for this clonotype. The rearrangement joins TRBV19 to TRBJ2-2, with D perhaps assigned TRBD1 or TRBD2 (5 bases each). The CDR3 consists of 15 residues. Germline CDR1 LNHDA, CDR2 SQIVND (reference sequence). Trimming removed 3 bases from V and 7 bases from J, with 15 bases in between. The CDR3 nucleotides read TGTGCCAGTAGTATGAGCGGCAGGGCGAGCGGGGAGCTGTTTTTT. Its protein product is CASSMSGRASGELFF.

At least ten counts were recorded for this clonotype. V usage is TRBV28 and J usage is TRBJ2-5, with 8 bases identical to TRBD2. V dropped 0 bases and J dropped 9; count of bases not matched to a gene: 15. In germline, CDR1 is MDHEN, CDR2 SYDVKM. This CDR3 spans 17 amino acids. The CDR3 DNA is TGTGCCAGCAGTTTATGGACTAGCGAAGGGTCAGTCAGTGCCCAGTACTTC. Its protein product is CASSLWTSEGSVSAQYF.

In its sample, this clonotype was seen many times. CDR3 region: CSARASRDRAYEQYF. The CDR3 DNA reads as TGCAGTGCTAGAGCCAGCCGGGACAGGGCCTACGAGCAGTACTTC. The V call is TRBV20-1, the J call TRBJ2-7; TRBD1 aligns across 9 bases. Per germline, CDR1 DFQATT and CDR2 SNEGSKA (reference sequence). V was pared by 1 base and J by 2 bases, with 6 bases of the junction left unmatched. The CDR3 loop spans 15 amino acids.

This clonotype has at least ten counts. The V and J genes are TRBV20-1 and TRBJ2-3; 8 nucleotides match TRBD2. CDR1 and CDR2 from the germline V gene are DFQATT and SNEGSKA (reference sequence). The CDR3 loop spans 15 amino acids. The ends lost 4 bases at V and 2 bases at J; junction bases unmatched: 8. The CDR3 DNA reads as TGCAGTGCTATGGCGGCGGGGGGCTACACAGATACGCAGTATTTT. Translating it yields CSAMAAGGYTDTQYF.

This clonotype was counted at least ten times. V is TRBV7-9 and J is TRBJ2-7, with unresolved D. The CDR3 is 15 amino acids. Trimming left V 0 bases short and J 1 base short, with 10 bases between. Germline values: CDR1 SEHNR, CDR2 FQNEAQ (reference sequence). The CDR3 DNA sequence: TGTGCCAGCAGCTTAGCGGCCCAAGAATCCTACGAGCAGTACTTC. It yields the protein CASSLAAQESYEQYF.

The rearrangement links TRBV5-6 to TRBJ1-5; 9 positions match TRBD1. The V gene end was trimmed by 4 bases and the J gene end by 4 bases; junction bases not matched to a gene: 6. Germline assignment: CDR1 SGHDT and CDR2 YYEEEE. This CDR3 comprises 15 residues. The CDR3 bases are TGTGCCAGCAGCCGTGACAGGGGGGGGAATCAGCCCCAGCATTTT. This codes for CASSRDRGGNQPQHF.

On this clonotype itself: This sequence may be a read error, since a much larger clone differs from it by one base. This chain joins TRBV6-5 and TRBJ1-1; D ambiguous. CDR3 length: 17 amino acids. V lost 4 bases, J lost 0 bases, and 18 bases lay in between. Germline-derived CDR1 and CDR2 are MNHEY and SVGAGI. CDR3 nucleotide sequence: TGTGCCAGCAGTTTCGGCAGTATGGTCGGTATGAACACTGAAGCTTTCTTT. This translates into CASSFGSMVGMNTEAFF.

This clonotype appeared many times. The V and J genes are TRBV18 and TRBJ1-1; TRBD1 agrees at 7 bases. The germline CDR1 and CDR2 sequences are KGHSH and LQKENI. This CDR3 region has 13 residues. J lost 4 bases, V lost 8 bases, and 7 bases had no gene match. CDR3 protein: CASQTGRGTEAFF. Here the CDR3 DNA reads TGTGCCAGCCAGACAGGGAGGGGCACTGAAGCTTTCTTT.

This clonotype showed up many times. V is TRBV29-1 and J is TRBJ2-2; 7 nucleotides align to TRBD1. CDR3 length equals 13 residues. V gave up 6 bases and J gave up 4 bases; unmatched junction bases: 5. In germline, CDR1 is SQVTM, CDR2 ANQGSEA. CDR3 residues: CSVHRGGTGELFF. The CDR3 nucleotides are TGCAGCGTGCACAGGGGCGGCACCGGGGAGCTGTTTTTT.

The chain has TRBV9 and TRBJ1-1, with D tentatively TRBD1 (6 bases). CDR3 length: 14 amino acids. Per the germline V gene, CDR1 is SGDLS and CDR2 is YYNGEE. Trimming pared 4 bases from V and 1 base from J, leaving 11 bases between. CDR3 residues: CASSQGGWNTEAFF. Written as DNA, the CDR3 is TGTGCCAGCAGCCAAGGGGGGTGGAACACTGAAGCTTTCTTT.

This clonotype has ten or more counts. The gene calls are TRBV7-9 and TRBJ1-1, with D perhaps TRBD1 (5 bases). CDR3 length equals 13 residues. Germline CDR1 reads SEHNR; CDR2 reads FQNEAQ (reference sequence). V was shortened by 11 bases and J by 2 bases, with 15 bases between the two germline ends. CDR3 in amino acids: CASQGQSNTEAFF. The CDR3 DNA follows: TGTGCCTCCCAAGGACAATCAAACACTGAAGCTTTCTTT.

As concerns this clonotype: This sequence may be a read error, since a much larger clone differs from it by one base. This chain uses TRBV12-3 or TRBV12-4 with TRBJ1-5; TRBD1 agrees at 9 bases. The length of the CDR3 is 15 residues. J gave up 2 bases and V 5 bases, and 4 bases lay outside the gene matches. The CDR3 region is CASSRDRAGNQPQHF. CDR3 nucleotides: TGTGCCAGCAGTCGGGACAGGGCAGGCAATCAGCCCCAGCATTTT.

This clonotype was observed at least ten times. CDR3 in amino acids: CSARPGQGAQETQYF. The CDR3, as DNA: TGCAGTGCTAGACCCGGACAGGGGGCACAAGAGACCCAGTACTTC. V and J are TRBV20-1 and TRBJ2-5, with 11 bases aligning to TRBD1. Germline assignment: CDR1 DFQATT and CDR2 SNEGSKA (reference sequence). The CDR3 sequence is 15 residues long. The V and J ends lost 2 bases and 2 bases, in that order; junction bases with no gene match: 4.

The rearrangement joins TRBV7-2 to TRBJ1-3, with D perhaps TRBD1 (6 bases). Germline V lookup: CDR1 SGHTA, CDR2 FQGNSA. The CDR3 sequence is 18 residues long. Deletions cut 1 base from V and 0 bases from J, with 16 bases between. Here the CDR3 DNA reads TGTGCCAGCAGCTTAGAAAGGGCAGGGGACTTCTCTGGAAACACCATATATTTT. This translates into CASSLERAGDFSGNTIYF.

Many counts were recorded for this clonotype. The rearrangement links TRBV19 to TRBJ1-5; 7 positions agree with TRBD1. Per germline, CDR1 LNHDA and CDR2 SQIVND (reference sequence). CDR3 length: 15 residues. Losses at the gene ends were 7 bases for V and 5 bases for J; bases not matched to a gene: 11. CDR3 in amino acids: CASTRGGQRYQPQHF. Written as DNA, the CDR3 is TGTGCCAGTACCCGAGGGGGACAGCGATATCAGCCCCAGCATTTT.

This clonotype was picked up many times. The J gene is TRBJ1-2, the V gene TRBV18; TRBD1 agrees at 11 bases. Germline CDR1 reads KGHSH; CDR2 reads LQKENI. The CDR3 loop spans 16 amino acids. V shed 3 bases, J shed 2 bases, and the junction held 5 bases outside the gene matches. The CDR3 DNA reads TGTGCCAGCTCACCCGGGACAGGGGGAACAAACTATGGCTACACCTTC. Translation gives CASSPGTGGTNYGYTF.

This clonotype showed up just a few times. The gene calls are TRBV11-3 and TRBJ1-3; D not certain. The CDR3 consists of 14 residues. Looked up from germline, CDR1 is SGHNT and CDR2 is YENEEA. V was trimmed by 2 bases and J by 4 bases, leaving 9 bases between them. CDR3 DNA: TGTGCCAGCAGCTTACAACCGGGAGGAAACACCATATATTTT. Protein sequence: CASSLQPGGNTIYF.